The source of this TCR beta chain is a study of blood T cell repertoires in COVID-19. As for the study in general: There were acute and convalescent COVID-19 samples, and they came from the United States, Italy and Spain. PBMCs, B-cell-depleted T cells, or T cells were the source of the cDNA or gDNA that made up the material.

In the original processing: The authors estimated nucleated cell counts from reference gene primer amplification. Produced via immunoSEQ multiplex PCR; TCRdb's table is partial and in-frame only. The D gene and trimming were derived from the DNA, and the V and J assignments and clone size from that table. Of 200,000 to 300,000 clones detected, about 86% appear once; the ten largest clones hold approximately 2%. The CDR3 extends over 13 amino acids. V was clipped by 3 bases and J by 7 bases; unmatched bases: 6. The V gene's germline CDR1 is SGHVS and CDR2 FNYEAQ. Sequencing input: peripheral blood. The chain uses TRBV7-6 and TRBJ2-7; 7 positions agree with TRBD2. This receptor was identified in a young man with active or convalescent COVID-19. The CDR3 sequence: CASSLYRGVEQYF. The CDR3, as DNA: TGTGCCAGCAGCTTGTATCGGGGGGTTGAGCAGTACTTC.